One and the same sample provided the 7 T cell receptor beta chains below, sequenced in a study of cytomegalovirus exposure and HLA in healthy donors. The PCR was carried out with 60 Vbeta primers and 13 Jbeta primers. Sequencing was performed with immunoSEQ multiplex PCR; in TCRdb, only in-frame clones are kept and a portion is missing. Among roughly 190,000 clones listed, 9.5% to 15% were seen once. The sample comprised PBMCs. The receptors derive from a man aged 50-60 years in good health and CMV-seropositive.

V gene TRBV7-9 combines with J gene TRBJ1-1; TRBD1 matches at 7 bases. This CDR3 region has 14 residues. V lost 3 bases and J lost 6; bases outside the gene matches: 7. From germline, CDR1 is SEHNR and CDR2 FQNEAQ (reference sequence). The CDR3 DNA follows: TGTGCCAGCAGCTTCGACAGGGTGGGCGCTGAAGCTTTCTTT. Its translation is CASSFDRVGAEAFF.

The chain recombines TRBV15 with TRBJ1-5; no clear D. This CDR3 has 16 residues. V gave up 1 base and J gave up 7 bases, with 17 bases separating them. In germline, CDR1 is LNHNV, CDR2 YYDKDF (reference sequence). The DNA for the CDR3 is TGTGCCACCAGCAGAGGGCCTAGGGCGGAGGGACAGCCCCAGCATTTT. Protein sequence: CATSRGPRAEGQPQHF.

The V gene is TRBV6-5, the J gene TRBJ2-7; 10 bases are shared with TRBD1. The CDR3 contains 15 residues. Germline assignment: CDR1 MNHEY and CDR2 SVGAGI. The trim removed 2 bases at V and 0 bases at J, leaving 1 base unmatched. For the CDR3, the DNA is TGTGCCAGCAGTTACGACAGGGGGCTCTCCTACGAGCAGTACGTC. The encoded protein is CASSYDRGLSYEQYV.

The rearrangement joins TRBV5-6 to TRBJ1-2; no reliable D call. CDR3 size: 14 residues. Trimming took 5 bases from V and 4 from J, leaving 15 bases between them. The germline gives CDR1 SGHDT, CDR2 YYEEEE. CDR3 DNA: TGTGCCAGCAGGCTAGAAGACGGCTCCTATGGCTACACCTTC. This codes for CASRLEDGSYGYTF.

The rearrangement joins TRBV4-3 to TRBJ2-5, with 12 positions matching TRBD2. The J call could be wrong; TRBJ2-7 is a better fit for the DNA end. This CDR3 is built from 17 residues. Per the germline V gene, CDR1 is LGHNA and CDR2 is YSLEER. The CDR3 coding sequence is TGCGCCAGCAGCCAAGACGGACTAGCGGGACAGAGCTACGAGCAGTACTTC. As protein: CASSQDGLAGQSYEQYF.

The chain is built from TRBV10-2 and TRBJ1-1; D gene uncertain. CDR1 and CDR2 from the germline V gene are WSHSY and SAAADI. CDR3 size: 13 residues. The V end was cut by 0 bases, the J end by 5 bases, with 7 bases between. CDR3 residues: CASSESGRTEAFF. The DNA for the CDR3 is TGCGCCAGCAGTGAGTCGGGGAGGACTGAAGCTTTCTTT.

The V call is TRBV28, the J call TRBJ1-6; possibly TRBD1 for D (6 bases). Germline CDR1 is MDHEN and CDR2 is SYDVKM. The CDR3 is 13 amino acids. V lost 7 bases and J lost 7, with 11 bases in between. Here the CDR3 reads CASNRVNNSPLHF. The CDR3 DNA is TGTGCCAGCAACAGGGTTAACAATTCACCCCTCCACTTT.